One and the same sample provided the 25 T cell receptor beta chains below, sequenced in a study of early T cells in non-severe SARS-CoV-2 infection. Using its own MiXCR run on the 5' RACE reads, TCRdb lists one record per CDR3 protein. The table lists 85,000 to 120,000 distinct CDR3 sequences, around 13% of them singletons. The sequencing sample was made of whole blood. These receptors originate from an adult who was a healthcare worker with PCR-confirmed SARS-CoV-2 infection or an uninfected control (not recorded which).

The rearrangement joins TRBV9 to TRBJ1-5, with D perhaps matching TRBD1 (5 bases). The CDR3 consists of 14 residues. V lost 4 bases and J lost 3, with 11 bases in between. CDR1 is SGDLS and CDR2 is YYNGEE in the germline V gene. CDR3 nucleotides: TGTGCCAGCAGCCCATCAGGGCTCAATCAGCCCCAGCATTTT. Amino acid sequence: CASSPSGLNQPQHF.

This clonotype was detected only a few times. The V and J genes are TRBV20-1 and TRBJ2-5; tentative D call: TRBD2 (5 bases). CDR1 and CDR2 from the germline V gene are DFQATT and SNEGSKA (reference sequence). The length of the CDR3 is 11 residues. The V and J ends lost 4 bases and 5 bases respectively, with 8 bases between them. The CDR3 region is CSAMRVETQYF. The CDR3 bases are TGCAGTGCTATGAGGGTGGAGACCCAGTACTTC.

This clonotype appeared many times. The chain carries TRBV28 and TRBJ2-5; 10 positions match TRBD2. The ends lost 8 bases at V and 5 bases at J; junction bases unmatched: 8. The CDR3 totals 14 residues. CDR1 and CDR2 (germline): MDHEN, SYDVKM. The CDR3 sequence is CASRIGTSEETQYF. CDR3 coding DNA: TGTGCCAGCCGTATCGGGACTAGCGAGGAGACCCAGTACTTC.

The chain has TRBV20-1 and TRBJ1-4; D is undetermined. V dropped 0 bases and J dropped 0 bases, with 5 bases sitting between them. The CDR3 is 14 amino acids. CDR1 DFQATT and CDR2 SNEGSKA come from the germline V gene (reference sequence). The DNA for the CDR3 is TGCAGTGCTAGAGATCGAACAACTAATGAAAAACTGTTTTTT. Translation gives CSARDRTTNEKLFF.

Ten or more counts support this clonotype. The J gene is TRBJ1-5, the V gene TRBV12-3 or TRBV12-4; D possibly corresponds to TRBD1 (6 bases). The CDR3 is 12 residues long. Trimming stripped 6 bases from V and 8 bases from J, with 11 bases between. CDR3 nucleotide sequence: TGTGCCAGCAGCCCAGGGGTTAAGCCCCAGCATTTT. Amino acids: CASSPGVKPQHF.

The V and J genes are TRBV6-5 and TRBJ1-1, with D hard to call. CDR3 length: 14 amino acids. V was shortened by 0 bases and J by 6 bases, with 11 bases between the two germline ends. CDR1 MNHEY and CDR2 SVGAGI come from the germline V gene. The CDR3, as DNA: TGTGCCAGCAGTTACTCGGCCTCTCGCCCTGAAGCTTTCTTT. Protein: CASSYSASRPEAFF.

The J gene is TRBJ2-1, the V gene TRBV7-8, with D possibly being TRBD2 (6 bases). Germline values: CDR1 SGHVS, CDR2 FQNEAQ. The CDR3 has 14 amino acids. Trimming cost V 5 bases and J 8 bases, with 16 bases left between them. The CDR3 region is CASSRPGLVHEQFF. In nucleotides, the CDR3 is TGTGCCAGCAGCCGACCGGGACTCGTCCATGAGCAGTTCTTC.

The chain uses TRBV11-2 and TRBJ2-1; D ambiguous. Trimming removed 5 bases from V and 0 bases from J, with 14 bases in between. The CDR3 length is 16 residues. Germline CDR1 is SGHAT and CDR2 is FQNNGV. CDR3 sequence: CASSRTTLSSYNEQFF. In nucleotides, the CDR3 is TGTGCCAGCAGCCGGACGACTCTAAGCTCCTACAATGAGCAGTTCTTC.

The chain employs TRBV29-1 and TRBJ2-1, with 10 bases lining up with TRBD2. V shed 6 bases and J 3 bases; nucleotides not matched to a gene: 8. Germline CDR1 is SQVTM and CDR2 is ANQGSEA. This CDR3 is 15 amino acids long. The DNA of the CDR3 is TGCAGCGTCGGGGGCCTAGCGGGGGTCTACAATGAGCAGTTCTTC. The encoded protein is CSVGGLAGVYNEQFF.

This clonotype appeared many times. The chain employs TRBV25-1 and TRBJ1-6; D gene ambiguous. The CDR3 length is 12 residues. Germline V gives CDR1 MGHDK, CDR2 SYGVNS. Trimming left V 2 bases short and J 10 bases short, with 6 bases between. CDR3 region: CASSEELSPLHF. The DNA for the CDR3 is TGTGCCAGCAGTGAAGAGTTGTCACCCCTCCACTTT.

This chain connects TRBV19 to TRBJ2-2; perhaps TRBD2 as D (6 bases). The germline V and J ends were trimmed by 4 bases and 6 bases, with 15 bases remaining between them. The CDR3 contains 15 residues. Germline assignment: CDR1 LNHDA and CDR2 SQIVND (reference sequence). The CDR3 DNA sequence: TGTGCCAGTAGTAGTGAGCGAGGGAGGCCCGGGGAGCTGTTTTTT. It translates to CASSSERGRPGELFF.

This clonotype was found many times. The chain carries TRBV2 and TRBJ2-7; no firm D call. This CDR3 is 13 amino acids long. Germline assignment: CDR1 SNHLY and CDR2 FYNNEI. V lost 4 bases, J lost 5 bases, and 12 bases lay in between. DNA of the CDR3: TGTGCCAGCAGTGCATGGGCTGGCCACGAGCAGTACTTC. As protein: CASSAWAGHEQYF.

In this sample, this clonotype turned up a few times. The gene calls are TRBV6-6 and TRBJ2-6; possibly TRBD2 for D (6 bases). Trimming shortened V by 11 bases and J by 1 base, and 6 bases separated the two germline ends. Germline V lookup: CDR1 MNHNY, CDR2 SVGAGI (reference sequence). The CDR3 is made up of 12 amino acids. The CDR3 sequence is CAGGSGANVLTF. The CDR3 nucleotides read TGTGCCGGGGGGTCTGGGGCCAACGTCCTGACTTTC.

The V call is TRBV10-2, the J call TRBJ2-3, with D possibly being TRBD2 (6 bases). The V gene lost 6 bases and the J gene lost 1 base, with 17 bases spanning the gap. Germline CDR1 and CDR2: WSHSY and SAAADI. This CDR3 has 16 amino acids. The CDR3 sequence is CASSARLEDRTDTQYF. In DNA form, the CDR3 reads TGCGCCAGCAGCGCAAGACTAGAGGATCGCACAGATACGCAGTATTTT.

In this sample, this clonotype turned up many times. The chain has TRBV20-1 and TRBJ2-3; D may be TRBD2 (5 bases). The CDR3 runs to 13 residues. V was clipped by 7 bases and J by 0 bases, with 11 bases between them. CDR1 DFQATT and CDR2 SNEGSKA come from the germline V gene (reference sequence). CDR3 bases: TGCAGTGGAGGGATAACTAGCACAGATACGCAGTATTTT. Its protein product is CSGGITSTDTQYF.

V usage is TRBV20-1 and J usage is TRBJ2-1, with 7 positions matching TRBD2. After removal of 6 bases from V and 3 bases from J, the junction contained 11 bases not matched to a gene. Germline V gene lookup returns CDR1 DFQATT and CDR2 SNEGSKA (reference sequence). The CDR3 is 15 residues long. The CDR3 sequence is CSAPALSGDYNEQFF. The CDR3, as DNA: TGCAGTGCCCCCGCCTTGAGCGGGGACTACAATGAGCAGTTCTTC.

This clonotype was seen many times. The chain uses TRBV24-1 and TRBJ2-1; 8 bases are shared with TRBD2. Germline CDR1 reads KGHDR; CDR2 reads SFDVKD. The CDR3 loop spans 14 amino acids. J lost 4 bases, V lost 7 bases, and 5 bases had no gene match. CDR3 DNA sequence: TGTGCCACCAGCGGGACTAGGGATTACAATGAGCAGTTCTTC. Amino acids: CATSGTRDYNEQFF.

This clonotype has a count of ten or more. This sequence joins TRBV29-1 and TRBJ1-5, with D possibly TRBD1 on 5 matching bases. Germline CDR1 and CDR2: SQVTM and ANQGSEA. Deletions cut 6 bases from V and 2 bases from J, with 17 bases between. This CDR3 comprises 15 residues. The CDR3: CSVALGQTGNQPQHF. CDR3 nucleotide sequence: TGCAGCGTCGCCTTGGGGCAGACAGGCAATCAGCCCCAGCATTTT. The whole variable domain, remainder taken from reference TRBV29-1 and TRBJ1-5, is SAVISQKPSRDICQRGTSLTIQCQVDSQVTMMFWYRQQPGQSLTLIATANQGSEATYESGFVIDKFPISRPNLTFSTLTVSNMSPEDSSIYLCSVALGQTGNQPQHFGDGTRLSIL.

In its sample, this clonotype was seen a few times. The genes are TRBV7-9 and TRBJ2-1, with a weak D call TRBD2 (5 bases). There are 14 residues in the CDR3. The V gene's germline CDR1 is SEHNR and CDR2 FQNEAQ (reference sequence). V lost 1 base to trimming and J lost 12 bases, with 16 bases between them. The CDR3: CASSLEARGAGQFF. The CDR3 nucleotides read TGTGCCAGCAGCTTAGAAGCGAGAGGTGCGGGGCAGTTCTTC.

This clonotype occurred a few times. This chain joins TRBV7-8 and TRBJ2-2; D possibly matches TRBD1 or TRBD2 (6 bases each). The CDR3 length is 19 residues. The V end was cut by 8 bases, the J end by 1 base, with 26 bases between. Germline V gene sequence: CDR1 SGHVS, CDR2 FQNEAQ. The CDR3 sequence: CASRGLKVEGTVNTGELFF. As DNA, the CDR3 is TGTGCCAGCCGGGGGCTCAAGGTTGAGGGGACTGTGAACACCGGGGAGCTGTTTTTT.

The chain is built from TRBV28 and TRBJ2-5, with 10 nucleotides matching TRBD2. The CDR3 consists of 16 residues. CDR1 and CDR2 from the germline V gene are MDHEN and SYDVKM. V trimming: 7 bases; J trimming: 4 bases; junction bases outside the gene matches: 12. Here the CDR3 reads CASTTRASGSPETQYF. The DNA for the CDR3 is TGTGCCAGCACCACTCGGGCTAGCGGGAGCCCAGAGACCCAGTACTTC. The complete variable domain, with remaining parts taken from reference TRBV28 and TRBJ2-5, reads DVKVTQSSRYLVKRTGEKVFLECVQDMDHENMFWYRQDPGLGLRLIYFSYDVKMKEKGDIPEGYSVSREKKERFSLILESASTNQTSMYLCASTTRASGSPETQYFGPGTRLLVL.

The rearrangement joins TRBV12-3 or TRBV12-4 to TRBJ1-3; 12 nucleotides match TRBD1. The CDR3 runs to 17 residues. V lost 6 bases, J lost 0 bases, and 6 bases stayed unmatched. DNA of the CDR3: TGTGCCAGCAGGCCGGGACAGGGGGCCAGCTCTGGAAACACCATATATTTT. Translated, it gives CASRPGQGASSGNTIYF.

The rearrangement joins TRBV5-4 to TRBJ1-3; D unclear. Germline V gene sequence: CDR1 SGHNT, CDR2 YYREEE (reference sequence). This CDR3 is 15 amino acids long. Between the trimmed V and J ends, which lost 0 bases and 3 bases, there was a span of 10 bases. The CDR3 sequence is CASSLDSQVGNTIYF. In DNA form, the CDR3 reads TGTGCCAGCAGCTTGGACAGTCAAGTTGGAAACACCATATATTTT.

This clonotype was counted a few times. This chain connects TRBV5-1 to TRBJ2-7; D is uncertain. V lost 0 bases and J 2 bases, leaving 6 bases between the germline ends. Germline V gene lookup returns CDR1 SGHRS and CDR2 YFSETQ. The CDR3 loop spans 13 amino acids. The CDR3: CASSLAFPYEQYF. Here the CDR3 DNA reads TGCGCCAGCAGCTTGGCGTTCCCCTACGAGCAGTACTTC.

This clonotype has a handful of counts. The rearrangement joins TRBV28 to TRBJ2-7; D may correspond to TRBD1 or TRBD2 (5 bases each). Per the germline V gene, CDR1 is MDHEN and CDR2 is SYDVKM. V lost 5 bases and J lost 3, with 11 bases in between. CDR3 size: 13 residues. The CDR3 nucleotides read TGTGCCAGCAGTGCCGGGGCCGGCTACGAGCAGTACTTC. Amino acids: CASSAGAGYEQYF.